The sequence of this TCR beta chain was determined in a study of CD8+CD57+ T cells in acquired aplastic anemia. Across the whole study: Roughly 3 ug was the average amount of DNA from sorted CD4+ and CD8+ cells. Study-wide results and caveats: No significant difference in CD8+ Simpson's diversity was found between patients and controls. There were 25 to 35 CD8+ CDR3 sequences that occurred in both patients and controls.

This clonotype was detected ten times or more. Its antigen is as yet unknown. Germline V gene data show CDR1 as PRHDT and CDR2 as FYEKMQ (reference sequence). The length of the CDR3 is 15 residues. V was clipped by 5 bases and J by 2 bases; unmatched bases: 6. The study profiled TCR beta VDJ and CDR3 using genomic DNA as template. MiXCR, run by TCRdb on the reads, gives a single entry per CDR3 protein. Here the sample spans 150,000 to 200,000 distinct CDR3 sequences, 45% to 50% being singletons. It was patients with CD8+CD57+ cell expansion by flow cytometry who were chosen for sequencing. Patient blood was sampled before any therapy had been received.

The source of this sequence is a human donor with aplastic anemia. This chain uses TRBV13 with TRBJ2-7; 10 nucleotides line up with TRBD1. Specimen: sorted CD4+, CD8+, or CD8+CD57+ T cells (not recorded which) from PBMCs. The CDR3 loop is CASSPGTGAPYEQYF. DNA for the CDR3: TGTGCCAGCAGCCCCGGGACAGGGGCCCCCTACGAGCAGTACTTC.